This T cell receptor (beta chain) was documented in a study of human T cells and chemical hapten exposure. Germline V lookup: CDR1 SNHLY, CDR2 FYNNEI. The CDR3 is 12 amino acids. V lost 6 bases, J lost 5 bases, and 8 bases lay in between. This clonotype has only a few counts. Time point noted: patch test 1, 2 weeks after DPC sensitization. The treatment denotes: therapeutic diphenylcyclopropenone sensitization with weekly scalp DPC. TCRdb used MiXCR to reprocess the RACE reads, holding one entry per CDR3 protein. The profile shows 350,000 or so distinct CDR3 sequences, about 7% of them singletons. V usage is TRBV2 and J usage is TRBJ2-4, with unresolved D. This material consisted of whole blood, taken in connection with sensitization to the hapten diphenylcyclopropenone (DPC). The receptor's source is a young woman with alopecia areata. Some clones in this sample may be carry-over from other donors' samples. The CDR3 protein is CASRREENIQYF. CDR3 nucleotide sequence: TGTGCCAGCAGACGAGAGGAAAACATTCAGTACTTC.